Given below is one T cell receptor beta chain in context. Time point here: after dendritic cell vaccination, including at tumor progression/relapse. The table came from immunoSEQ multiplex PCR; TCRdb's copy has only in-frame clones and leaves some out. The sample consists of about 65,000 clones, roughly 86% of them appearing once. This sample stems from a study of glioma-infiltrating T cells after dendritic cell vaccination. Germline CDR1 GTSNPN, CDR2 SVGIG (reference sequence). The CDR3 is 14 amino acids. Trimming removed 2 bases from V and 7 bases from J, with 17 bases in between. The clonotype was recovered from a human donor with glioblastoma. This chain uses TRBV30 with TRBJ1-2; D is perhaps TRBD1 (5 bases). Sequenced here: blood, sampled after dendritic cell vaccination. The CDR3 DNA follows: TGTGCCTGGAGTACCCCCGCAGGGATTGGTGGCTACACCTTC. It is translated as CAWSTPAGIGGYTF.